This T cell receptor (beta chain) is drawn from a study of cytomegalovirus exposure and HLA in healthy donors (dated by TCRdb to the late 2010s). In terms of the full investigation: An earlier analysis of approximately 640 of the donors reported 250 to 300 Gb of sequence data and roughly 100 million unique TCR beta sequences from roughly 180 million T cells. A later genetic analysis used genome-wide SNP genotypes for about three fifths of the 666 donors, treating that subset as a discovery cohort. The study aimed to test whether signatures of past pathogen exposure could be identified by cataloging public T cell receptors. Among the approximately 430 genotyped donors, around 79% belonged to the genetic ancestry cluster associated with self-reported Caucasian donors. Every discovery cohort repertoire had been produced on one sequencing platform. Roughly 5 DR-DQ haplotypes were treated as single units for association and clustering because of strong linkage in the cohort. To predict cytomegalovirus infection status, the study brought together high-throughput TCR immunosequencing, statistical association of individual TCRs with disease status, and machine learning. A later analysis re-analyzed previously published TCR beta repertoires from 660 or so donors and added high-resolution HLA genotyping to study TCR occurrence patterns. An earlier analysis of some 600 of the donors applied high-throughput TCR beta sequencing to assess whether each TCR beta V gene segment acted as functional or pseudogenic. Among roughly 400 genotyped donors of the cohort, an average of around 250,000 unique TCR beta nucleotide sequences was sequenced per donor, of which 15% to 20% were non-productive. In addition to the first cohort of 650 to 750 subjects, a separate validation cohort of 120 different subjects was used. The study used immunosequencing to profile the T cell repertoires of around 600 subjects and linked those repertoires to cytomegalovirus serostatus. An early release that covered about 600 HLA-typed donors contained around 330 gigabases of sequencing data and roughly 84 million unique TCR sequences. HLA typing included class I and class II loci at four-digit resolution. Typing coverage differed by locus: A, B, C, DRB1 and DQB1 were typed in roughly 620-630 donors, DQA1 in 522, DPA1 in some 600, and DPB1 in just under 480. Donor age, sex, ethnicity and CMV serostatus were compiled together with the repertoire data. The later analysis used no new phenotypic data to find candidate immune exposures, relying instead on TCR beta sequences and their occurrence across donors. Study-wide conclusions, independent of this receptor: A total of roughly 160 TCR beta chains were listed by the study as associated with cytomegalovirus. In a later analysis, HLA-associated TCR beta chains were found to be more clonally expanded and to have lower generation probabilities than equally common non-associated chains. Because counts were too low, roughly 18 rarely observed V segments, including chromosome 9 orphons, were left out of the earlier analysis of 587 of the donors. Correlated functional status among segregating V segments might be attributable to linkage disequilibrium, but an unknown experimental factor could not be ruled out. V-gene and J-gene trimming of TCR beta chains was associated with a missense DCLRE1C variant in a later genetic analysis, and the association was replicated in an independent cohort. A later analysis associated 15,000 to 20,000 TCR beta sequences with specific HLA alleles at a false discovery rate of 0.05. Cytomegalovirus status was reported to be diagnosed by the classifier with high specificity and sensitivity in both the original and validation cohorts. In vitro tests confirmed that a few of the cytomegalovirus-associated TCR beta chains recognize cytomegalovirus antigens. Because some donors lacked HLA typing at each locus, the association tests relied only on the typed subset. A later analysis reported that several top co-occurrence clusters appeared linked to parvovirus B19, influenza, CMV and Epstein-Barr virus. Sequencing depth was assumed to be roughly uniform across donors in the presence/absence analyses, though that assumption may not hold. The cohort was sequenced for TCR beta chains only, and without alpha or paired-chain data the features that could be detected were limited. A cluster of highly shared sequence variants was judged likely to be a technical artifact of the sequencing pipeline. Most CMV-associated TCR beta chains appeared to be HLA-restricted in a later analysis, and the HLA associations seemed to be driven largely by CMV exposure. According to the authors, the approach could potentially be generalized to other disease states and immunological phenotypes. Broadly in line with IMGT annotations, most TCR beta V segments showed up in productive rearrangements about 87% or about 30% of the time in an earlier analysis of several hundred of the donors. CMV serostatus was the only immune exposure information available for the cohort. Most TCR sequences were seen in very few donors, while some public TCRs were found in many individuals. Because the 87-base-pair reads could not distinguish some IMGT-functional V segments, including TRBV6-2 and TRBV6-3, those segments were excluded. A later genetic analysis reported fewer N-insertions in productive TCRs among donors in an Asian-associated ancestry cluster than the roughly 700-donor mean. A further reported finding was that TCR beta sequences accurately predicted the HLA-A and HLA-B alleles for most subjects in the first cohort. In a later analysis, the rate of TCR association differed among HLA loci, with DRB1 alleles having the most associated TCRs and HLA-C alleles having the fewest. When HLA alleles, especially DR and DQ, strongly co-occurred, attributing TCR associations to individual alleles was difficult.

The cohort was made up of approximately 670 healthy bone marrow donors. Cohort members were all nominally healthy when sampled, although unrecorded immune exposures were likely present. The donor was CMV seronegative and was included in the group of around 320 seronegative cohort members. A peripheral blood sample was collected from each donor, and TCR beta sequencing was performed on peripheral blood mononuclear cells. The Qiagen DNeasy Blood Extraction Kit was used to extract genomic DNA from the blood cell samples. Deletion took 6 bases off V and 5 bases off J, with a span of 16 bases between the germline ends. The germline V gene encodes CDR1 SGHTA and CDR2 FQGNSA. Inclusive of the bounding cysteine and phenylalanine, the CDR3 is 14 residues long. The only DNA kept is the CDR3, 42 bases in frame from the first base. Receptors were amplified or captured by the immunoSEQ multiplex PCR assay. For the multiplex PCR, a mixture combining 60 forward primers for TCR Vbeta segments and 13 reverse primers for TCR Jbeta segments was used. A multiplex PCR assay on genomic DNA amplified the CDR3 region of rearranged TCR beta genes. The Illumina HiSeq System was used to sequence the amplified TCR beta libraries as 87-base-pair reads. The source study handled its data this way. A later analysis counted about 80 million unique TCR beta chains across the 700 or so repertoires, and around 12 million of these chains were shared by at least two donors. Raw reads were error-corrected and collapsed into unique sequences by a nearest-neighbor algorithm in which closely related sequences were merged to remove PCR and sequencing errors. V, D and J gene segments were assigned by aligning CDR3 sequences to IMGT reference sequences. For a sequence to be retained, a match of at least six nucleotides was required to both a V gene segment and a J gene segment. Rearrangements were classified as productive when the CDR3 lacked stop codons and remained in frame with V and J, and all other rearrangements were classified as non-productive. Following IMGT convention, CDR3 was defined as the stretch from the second conserved V-encoded cysteine to the conserved J-encoded phenylalanine. The earlier analysis of about 610 of the donors excluded sequences that lacked an unambiguous match to a single V gene segment. In an earlier analysis of 450 to 700 of the donors, V segments were called functional above 56.7% productive rearrangements and were called segregating when the between-donor standard deviation exceeded 5%. To diagnose cytomegalovirus status from the catalog of TCR beta chain sequences, a statistical classification framework was built. In a later analysis, V and J genes were assigned by comparing TCR nucleotide sequences against IMGT/GENE-DB human TR gene sequences. A later analysis assigned CDR3 sequences and most-parsimonious VDJ recombination scenarios with the TCRdist pipeline. In a later analysis, every TCR beta chain was defined by the combination of its CDR3 amino acid sequence and its V-gene family, and reads without a unique V-gene family were dropped. As a way to deal with suspected cross-contamination and a sequencing artifact, a later analysis dropped hundreds of nucleotide sequences that were highly shared and had low generation probability. In a later analysis, a clonal expansion index was calculated for each public chain from normalized within-repertoire ranks of inferred template counts. In a later analysis, generation probabilities were computed using a VDJ recombination model fitted to out-of-frame rearrangements, and the results were checked against IGoR. In a later analysis, TCR-TCR, TCR-HLA and TCR-CMV co-occurrence was scored with hypergeometric tests, and a repertoire-size bias correction was applied to TCR pairs. False discovery rates were estimated in a later analysis by permuting HLA or CMV assignments 20 times. A later analysis grouped co-occurring TCRs with DBSCAN, adding TCRdist sequence similarity when clustering within HLA-allele-positive subsets. Co-occurrence clustering excluded repertoires with fewer than 30,000 or more than 120,000 public chains, plus five with anomalous nucleotide sharing. In its TCRdb copy, this immuneACCESS table keeps in-frame sequences only and misses some clones. Where compared with another copy, unresolved V genes explain less than half of these, and the others have no known cause. V and J calls and clone size are as listed in that table; D and trimming were resolved from the DNA. Across this sample there are 130,000 or so clones, with about 8.5% seen only once. Together, the top ten hold 5.5% of the sample.

For this clone: Its cognate antigen has yet to be identified. No base quality information exists; no much larger clone differs at one position.

Sequencing was done on a sample of PBMCs. This chain is built from TRBV7-2 and TRBJ2-5; the D gene is perhaps TRBD2, from 5 matching bases. This TCR came from a man aged 35-49 years in good health and CMV-seronegative. The CDR3 reads as follows: CASRRDTRMETQYF. The nucleotide sequence reads TGTGCCAGCAGGCGAGATACTAGGATGGAGACCCAGTACTTC.